A selection of T cell receptor beta chains follows, all from one sample in a study of cytomegalovirus exposure and HLA in healthy donors. Sequencing was performed with immunoSEQ multiplex PCR; in TCRdb, only in-frame clones are kept and a portion is missing. The repertoire consists of 120,000 to 150,000 clones, with under 85% occurring once and the leading ten covering approximately 1%. The material sequenced was PBMCs. These receptor sequences come from a young man in good health and CMV-seronegative. The CDR3 runs from the conserved cysteine through the conserved F or W.

>TRBV19|TRBJ2-7
CASRGPPSYEQYF
>TRBV5-8|TRBJ2-1
CASSLETGGANNNEQFF
>TRBV5-1|TRBJ2-1
CASSVGQNNEQFF
>TRBV7-9|TRBJ1-1
CASSLSRTNSEAFF
>TRBV21-1|TRBJ2-7
CASSKDNMKGHPGNEQYF
>TRBV19|TRBJ2-3
CASSTGTLSSTDTQYF
>TRBV7-9|TRBJ1-1
CASSNEGHRGGTEAFF
>TRBV7-9|TRBJ1-2
CASSYQGAEGYTF
>TRBV30|TRBJ2-7
CAWSVRGAAAYEQYF
>TRBV11-3|TRBJ2-2
CASSLTGASTGELFF
>TRBV5-4|TRBJ2-7
CASSPGRSRGGLSYEQYF
>TRBV18|TRBJ1-2
CASSPKGQTYGYTF
>TRBV2|TRBJ2-2
CASLDSTYTGELFF
>TRBV30|TRBJ1-6
CAWGGQGNSPLHF
>TRBV27|TRBJ1-3
CASSLTGPHSGNTIYF
>TRBV4-2|TRBJ1-2
CASSQAFGQAPNYGYTF
>TRBV4-3|TRBJ1-3
CASSQGIQGASGNTIYF
>TRBV7-2|TRBJ1-1
CASSPRMAGANTEAFF
>TRBV27|TRBJ2-1
CASTVRQGEGEQFF
>TRBV27|TRBJ2-7
CASSLVAGGPYEQYF
>TRBV9|TRBJ2-7
CASSVGRGAGEQYF
>TRBV4-2|TRBJ1-3
CASSQDVERVGSGNTIYF
>TRBV5-1|TRBJ1-5
CASSWALQHF
>TRBV5-1|TRBJ1-2
CASSLDETGRRSGYTF
>TRBV9|TRBJ1-3
CASSDTGLSGNTIYF
>TRBV7-9|TRBJ1-1
CASSLEGGTEAFF
>TRBV29-1|TRBJ2-3
CSVSFKRGPPTDTQYF